The 32 T cell receptor beta chains reported below all come from one sample, sequenced in a study of a mutant IDH1 vaccine in newly diagnosed glioma. The table came from immunoSEQ multiplex PCR; TCRdb's copy has only in-frame clones and leaves some out. The table shows around 50,000 clones, with roughly 85% occurring only once. The time point: baseline, week 1 (first vaccination visit). Treatment given: pre-vaccination baseline after standard-of-care therapy. Sample: PBMCs, taken from a glioma patient treated with radiotherapy, temozolomide or both. These receptors were collected from a man aged 35 to 55 with glioma.

This clone was detected only a few times. V usage is TRBV19 and J usage is TRBJ2-2; D could derive from TRBD1 or TRBD2 (5 bases each). The length of the CDR3 is 14 residues. Deletions cut 9 bases from V and 0 bases from J, with 11 bases between. Germline assignment: CDR1 LNHDA and CDR2 SQIVND (reference sequence). Here the CDR3 reads CASTGPTNTGELFF. Here the CDR3 DNA reads TGTGCCAGCACGGGACCTACGAACACCGGGGAGCTGTTTTTT.

V usage is TRBV6-4 and J usage is TRBJ1-1, with TRBD1 identical over 8 bases. Germline V gives CDR1 MRHNA, CDR2 SNTAGT. The CDR3 is 14 amino acids. Losses at the gene ends were 8 bases for V and 5 bases for J; bases not matched to a gene: 10. The CDR3 nucleotides read TGTGCCAGCGCTCAAACAGGGGGTAAAACTGAAGCTTTCTTT. Translating it yields CASAQTGGKTEAFF.

The gene calls are TRBV5-1 and TRBJ2-3, with 7 bases aligning to TRBD1. Unmatched junction bases numbered 1, after V lost 4 bases and J lost 5 bases. Germline V lookup: CDR1 SGHRS, CDR2 YFSETQ. This CDR3 spans 12 amino acids. The CDR3 here is CASSPGGDTQYF. The CDR3 coding sequence is TGCGCCAGCAGCCCAGGGGGAGATACGCAGTATTTT.

The count of this clone is one. V usage is TRBV7-6 and J usage is TRBJ2-5, with D possibly matching TRBD1 (5 bases). The CDR3 consists of 13 residues. Trimming took off 2 bases at V and 2 bases at J, with 6 bases between the two ends. CDR1 is SGHVS and CDR2 is FNYEAQ in the germline V gene. This CDR3 reads CASSLRGQETQYF. The CDR3 DNA is TGTGCCAGCAGCTTAAGGGGTCAAGAGACCCAGTACTTC.

CDR3 coding DNA: TGCGCCAGCAGCTTGGCCCCACTAGAAGATACGCAGTATTTT. Translating gives CASSLAPLEDTQYF. The chain is built from TRBV5-1 and TRBJ2-3; D is perhaps TRBD2 (5 bases). The CDR3 sequence is 14 residues long. The ends were cut back, 0 bases at V and 5 bases at J, with 10 bases in the middle. Germline V gene lookup returns CDR1 SGHRS and CDR2 YFSETQ.

In nucleotides, the CDR3 is TGTGCCAGCAGCCTAGGGACAGGGGGTTATATGGAAAAACTGTTTTTT. Residues: CASSLGTGGYMEKLFF. The chain has TRBV7-2 and TRBJ1-4; 11 bases align to TRBD1. V lost 5 bases and J lost 8; bases outside the gene matches: 10. The CDR3 has 16 amino acids. The germline gives CDR1 SGHTA, CDR2 FQGNSA. The full variable domain, its missing parts supplied by reference TRBV7-2 and TRBJ1-4, is GAGVSQSPSNKVTEKGKDVELRCDPISGHTALYWYRQSLGQGLEFLIYFQGNSAPDKSGLPSDRFSAERTGGSVSTLTIQRTQQEDSAVYLCASSLGTGGYMEKLFFGSGTQLSVL.

This clone was detected only a few times. The chain employs TRBV6-6 and TRBJ2-5; D tentatively fits TRBD1 or TRBD2 (5 bases each). V was trimmed by 4 bases and J by 1 base, leaving 13 bases between them. CDR3 length equals 15 residues. Germline V gene lookup returns CDR1 MNHNY and CDR2 SVGAGI (reference sequence). CDR3 coding DNA: TGTGCCAGCAGTTCCCGGTCCGGGACCCAAGAGACCCAGTACTTC. This sequence encodes CASSSRSGTQETQYF.

A single count supports this clone. J is TRBJ2-3 and V is TRBV9; 8 nucleotides align to TRBD2. V was pared by 4 bases and J by 0 bases, with 16 bases of the junction left unmatched. Germline V lookup: CDR1 SGDLS, CDR2 YYNGEE. The CDR3 has 19 residues. The DNA of the CDR3 is TGTGCCAGCAGCCCCACCGCGTTGAGGCTAGCGGGTAGCACAGATACGCAGTATTTT. Translated: CASSPTALRLAGSTDTQYF.

This chain links TRBV6-6 with TRBJ2-7; the match to TRBD2 covers 8 bases. Germline V lookup: CDR1 MNHNY, CDR2 SVGAGI (reference sequence). The J segment lost 3 bases and the V segment lost 10 bases, leaving 5 bases of the junction unmatched. The CDR3 has 12 residues. The DNA of the CDR3 is TGTGCCACCCTGGGACTAGTCTACGAGCAGTACTTC. Encoded protein: CATLGLVYEQYF.

The J gene is TRBJ1-1, the V gene TRBV7-8; 9 bases line up with TRBD1. Germline V CDR1 and CDR2: SGHVS, FQNEAQ. This CDR3 region has 20 residues. J lost 5 bases, V lost 4 bases, and 23 bases had no gene match. The CDR3 nucleotides read TGTGCCAGCAGCTCTTCTTACCGGGACAGGGTAGGTCCAGGGAAGACTGAAGCTTTCTTT. Its translation: CASSSSYRDRVGPGKTEAFF.

This sequence joins TRBV28 and TRBJ2-4; D is unresolved. V was pared by 2 bases and J by 6 bases, with 11 bases between. The CDR3 extends over 14 amino acids. Germline CDR1 reads MDHEN; CDR2 reads SYDVKM. The DNA for the CDR3 is TGTGCCAGCAGTTTAAGAGGTATAGGAAACATTCAGTACTTC. Translated: CASSLRGIGNIQYF. Full variable domain (remainder filled in from reference TRBV28 and TRBJ2-4): DVKVTQSSRYLVKRTGEKVFLECVQDMDHENMFWYRQDPGLGLRLIYFSYDVKMKEKGDIPEGYSVSREKKERFSLILESASTNQTSMYLCASSLRGIGNIQYFGAGTRLSVL.

This clone appeared a few times. This rearrangement joins TRBV6-5 to TRBJ2-4; possibly TRBD1 for D (6 bases). Germline CDR1 reads MNHEY; CDR2 reads SVGAGI. V lost 6 bases to trimming and J lost 4 bases, with 16 bases between them. The CDR3 contains 15 residues. The CDR3 nucleotides read TGTGCCAGCAGCCGAATTGGGCAGGGGAAAAACATTCAGTACTTC. It yields the protein CASSRIGQGKNIQYF.

J is TRBJ2-7 and V is TRBV5-1, with 9 bases identical to TRBD2. CDR3 length: 15 residues. Germline V gene lookup returns CDR1 SGHRS and CDR2 YFSETQ. The trim removed 4 bases at V and 4 bases at J, leaving 9 bases unmatched. CDR3 in DNA: TGCGCCAGCAGCGTTTCTAGCGGGATTGTTTACGAGCAGTACTTC. Translation gives CASSVSSGIVYEQYF. The whole variable domain, filled in from reference TRBV5-1 and TRBJ2-7, reads KAGVTQTPRYLIKTRGQQVTLSCSPISGHRSVSWYQQTPGQGLQFLFEYFSETQRNKGNFPGRFSGRQFSNSRSEMNVSTLELGDSALYLCASSVSSGIVYEQYFGPGTRLTVT.

With regard to this clone: A junction boundary mismatches the germline segment, possibly from a read error. The chain employs TRBV10-3 and TRBJ2-4; TRBD1 matches 7 bases. The germline V gene encodes CDR1 ENHRY and CDR2 SYGVKD. CDR3 size: 15 residues. The CDR3 spells CAVSERGTDWHIQYF. DNA for the CDR3: TGTGCCGTCAGTGAGAGGGGGACAGATTGGCACATTCAGTACTTC.

This chain uses TRBV13 with TRBJ2-1; D call uncertain. Trimming stripped 1 base from V and 7 bases from J, with 11 bases between. The CDR3 is made up of 14 amino acids. From germline, CDR1 is PRHDT and CDR2 FYEKMQ (reference sequence). CDR3 amino acids: CASSLVPGVNEQFF. The CDR3 DNA sequence: TGTGCCAGCAGCTTAGTGCCCGGAGTTAATGAGCAGTTCTTC.

The J gene is TRBJ2-7, the V gene TRBV9; D remains unclear. V lost 2 bases to trimming and J lost 1 base, with 7 bases between them. There are 13 residues in the CDR3. CDR1 and CDR2 (germline): SGDLS, YYNGEE. The CDR3 protein is CASSVQDSYEQYF. The CDR3 DNA reads TGTGCCAGCAGCGTCCAGGATTCCTACGAGCAGTACTTC.

The chain combines TRBV2 with TRBJ1-5; the match to TRBD1 covers 8 bases. The CDR3 is 13 amino acids. Germline V gene data show CDR1 as SNHLY and CDR2 as FYNNEI. V gave up 6 bases and J gave up 2 bases; unmatched junction bases: 0. CDR3 nucleotide sequence: TGTGCCAGCAGGACAGGGGGCAATCAGCCCCAGCATTTT. Translated, it gives CASRTGGNQPQHF.

The chain employs TRBV28 and TRBJ1-5, with a tentative D call TRBD1 (6 bases). Trimming pared 6 bases from V and 1 base from J, leaving 19 bases between. CDR1 is MDHEN and CDR2 is SYDVKM in the germline V gene. The CDR3 has 17 residues. The CDR3 coding sequence is TGTGCCAGCAGATCCACCTCGGGGGCAAGGAGCAATCAGCCCCAGCATTTT. Amino acids: CASRSTSGARSNQPQHF.

As DNA, the CDR3 is TGCGCCAGCAGCACAAATTCGGGTGAAAAACTGTTTTTT. Residues: CASSTNSGEKLFF. The V and J genes are TRBV4-1 and TRBJ1-4; D gene uncertain. Germline CDR1 and CDR2: MGHRA and YSYEKL. The CDR3 length is 13 residues. The V end lost 5 bases, the J end lost 7 bases, and 11 bases lay between the germline ends.

The rearrangement links TRBV4-2 to TRBJ2-1; no clear D gene. V was shortened by 1 base and J by 7 bases, with 8 bases between the two germline ends. The CDR3 has 13 residues. In germline, CDR1 is LGHNA, CDR2 YNFKEQ. This CDR3 reads CASSQVGDNEQFF. CDR3 sequence (DNA): TGTGCCAGCAGCCAAGTCGGTGATAATGAGCAGTTCTTC.

Written as DNA, the CDR3 is TGTGCCAGCAGCACCACCCTGGGCCTCCACTTT. This gives the protein CASSTTLGLHF. V is TRBV28 and J is TRBJ1-6; D ambiguous. The germline V gene has CDR1 MDHEN and CDR2 SYDVKM. The CDR3 contains 11 residues. Trimming shortened V by 6 bases and J by 15 bases, and 12 bases separated the two germline ends.

This clone rates as medium-sized. The chain has TRBV5-6 and TRBJ1-2, with 8 bases fitting TRBD1. The CDR3 covers 15 residues. CDR1 and CDR2 (germline): SGHDT, YYEEEE. The ends lost 3 bases at V and 3 bases at J; junction bases unmatched: 7. The CDR3 is CASSSTGAGHYGYTF. The CDR3, as DNA: TGTGCCAGCAGCTCGACAGGGGCAGGACACTATGGCTACACCTTC.

The chain links TRBV2 to TRBJ2-2, with TRBD2 identical over 8 bases. V was clipped by 4 bases and J by 1 base; unmatched bases: 8. The CDR3 has 17 residues. In germline, CDR1 is SNHLY, CDR2 FYNNEI. The CDR3: CASSGAGGDMNTGELFF. The CDR3 bases are TGTGCCAGCAGTGGGGCGGGAGGCGATATGAACACCGGGGAGCTGTTTTTT.

The rearrangement uses TRBV5-6 and TRBJ2-1; D not certain. Trimming removed 2 bases at V and 7 bases at J, with 10 bases between. The CDR3 contains 13 residues. The germline CDR1 and CDR2 sequences are SGHDT and YYEEEE. The CDR3 loop is CASSLVINNEQFF. The CDR3 DNA follows: TGTGCCAGCAGCTTAGTGATCAATAATGAGCAGTTCTTC.

The chain combines TRBV11-2 with TRBJ2-7, with D possibly being TRBD2 (5 bases). This CDR3 has 15 amino acids. Trimming left V 5 bases short and J 1 base short, with 15 bases between. Germline assignment: CDR1 SGHAT and CDR2 FQNNGV. The CDR3 here is CASSRVPLVSYEQYF. The CDR3 bases are TGTGCCAGCAGCCGTGTGCCACTAGTATCCTACGAGCAGTACTTC.

The rearrangement links TRBV6-1 to TRBJ1-1; a weak D match, TRBD1 (6 bases). The CDR3 runs 14 residues. Germline lookup yields CDR1 MNHNS and CDR2 SASEGT. The CDR3 DNA reads as TGTGCTCAGGCGGGCGGGGGGCGACGGACTGAAGCTTTCTTT. This encodes CAQAGGGRRTEAFF.

The gene calls are TRBV18 and TRBJ2-5; D is undetermined. The ends were cut back, 3 bases at V and 2 bases at J, with 7 bases in the middle. This CDR3 is built from 13 residues. The germline V gene has CDR1 KGHSH and CDR2 LQKENI. As DNA, the CDR3 is TGTGCCAGCTCACCGAACGCTCAAGAGACCCAGTACTTC. Protein sequence: CASSPNAQETQYF.

V usage is TRBV6-5 and J usage is TRBJ2-7, with 8 bases fitting TRBD1. Germline V gene lookup returns CDR1 MNHEY and CDR2 SVGAGI. V dropped 4 bases and J dropped 4; count of bases not matched to a gene: 9. The CDR3 is 15 amino acids. The CDR3 protein is CASSSTRQGRYEQYF. CDR3 DNA sequence: TGTGCCAGCAGTTCGACCAGACAGGGGCGGTACGAGCAGTACTTC.

This chain uses TRBV18 with TRBJ2-1; maybe TRBD2 (6 bases). V was shortened by 3 bases and J by 7 bases, with 31 bases between the two germline ends. The CDR3 is 20 amino acids. CDR1 and CDR2 (germline): KGHSH, LQKENI. CDR3 region: CASSPLISGLPWRSTNEQFF. CDR3 DNA: TGTGCCAGCTCACCTTTAATAAGCGGGCTCCCCTGGAGGAGTACGAATGAGCAGTTCTTC.

The V gene is TRBV20-1, the J gene TRBJ1-1, with D hard to call. This CDR3 spans 11 amino acids. V was clipped by 4 bases and J by 8 bases, with 11 bases between them. Germline CDR1 reads DFQATT; CDR2 reads SNEGSKA (reference sequence). The CDR3 bases are TGCAGTGCTAAGGACTGGGAAGAAGCTTTCTTT. This gives the protein CSAKDWEEAFF.

This chain links TRBV5-1 with TRBJ2-7, with 9 bases matching TRBD1. J was trimmed by 1 base and V by 5 bases; bases with no gene match: 7. The CDR3 is made up of 15 amino acids. Germline V gene data show CDR1 as SGHRS and CDR2 as YFSETQ. The CDR3 bases are TGCGCCAGCAGTTCCGGGGGACAGGGATCCTACGAGCAGTACTTC. Residues: CASSSGGQGSYEQYF.

This chain links TRBV5-4 with TRBJ1-2; 7 bases are shared with TRBD1. The germline CDR1 and CDR2 sequences are SGHNT and YYREEE (reference sequence). Germline trimming cut 2 bases from V and 4 bases from J; bases unmatched to any gene: 5. The CDR3 consists of 14 residues. DNA of the CDR3: TGTGCCAGCAGCTTTTCCAGGGGGATCTATGGCTACACCTTC. This translates into CASSFSRGIYGYTF.